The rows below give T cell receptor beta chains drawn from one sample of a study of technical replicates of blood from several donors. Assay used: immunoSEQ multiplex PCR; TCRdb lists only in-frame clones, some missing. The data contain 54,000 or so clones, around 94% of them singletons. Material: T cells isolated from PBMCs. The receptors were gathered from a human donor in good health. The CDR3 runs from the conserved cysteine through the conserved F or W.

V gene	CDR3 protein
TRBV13	CASSLVTVNTEAFF
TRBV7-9	CASSLGILYGYTF
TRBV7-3	CASSLYGGSSYNEQFF
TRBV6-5	CASTHGGPQETQYF
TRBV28	CASSLFGTGQETQYF
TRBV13	CASSLDGGSHRNTGELFF
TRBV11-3	CASSYNAPTQGAKNIQYF
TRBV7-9	CASSAPPGLAGSYEQYF
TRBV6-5	CASGQEVGETQYF
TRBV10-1	CATTDSEKAFF
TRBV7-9	CASSLLWDRDKTQYF
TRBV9	CASSPRTGVGRGGYTF
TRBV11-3	CASSLEERTYEQYF
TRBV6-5	CASSGGTVDF
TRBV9	CASSEGVYVAKGVVTGELFF
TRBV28	CASSLRGSVGANVLTF
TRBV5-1	CASSLGGVGATGELFF
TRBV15	CATSRDEGQQETQYF
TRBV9	CASSDINRGYTF
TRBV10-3	CAISGGQSWGETQYF
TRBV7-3	CASSLGLGRENTEAFF
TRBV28	CASSLEQFGAFF
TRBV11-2	CASSSGLGEKLFF
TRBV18	CASSTLSGVGNTIYF
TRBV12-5	CASGLVPGTSGYNEQFF
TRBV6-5	CASRQGGNSPLHF
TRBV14	CASSPGRVRGGEAFF
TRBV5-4	CASSSGAPEAFF
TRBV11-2	CARLGQTTGELFF
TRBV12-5	CASGLARRGDRVNQPQHF
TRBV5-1	CASSGGTQAANEKLFF
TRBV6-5	CASSPGLSNQPQHF
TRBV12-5	CASVPGQTYEQYF
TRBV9	CASSSGGPSPNSPLHF
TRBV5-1	CASSLGRRQMNTEAFF
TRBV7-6	CASSSNRENEQYF